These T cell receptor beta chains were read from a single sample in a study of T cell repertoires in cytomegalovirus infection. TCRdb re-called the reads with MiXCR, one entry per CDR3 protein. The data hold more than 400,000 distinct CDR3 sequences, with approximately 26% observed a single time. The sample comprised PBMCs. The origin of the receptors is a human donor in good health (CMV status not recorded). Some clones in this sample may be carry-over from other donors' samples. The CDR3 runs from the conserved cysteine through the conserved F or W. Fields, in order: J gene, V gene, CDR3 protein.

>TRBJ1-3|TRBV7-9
CASSHFDRGSGNTIYF
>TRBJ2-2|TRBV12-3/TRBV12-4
CASSLRGRADTGELFF
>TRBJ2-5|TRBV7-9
CASSARQGQETQYF
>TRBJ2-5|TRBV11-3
CASSLGGWEETQYF
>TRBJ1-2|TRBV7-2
CASSTGQGTGGYTF
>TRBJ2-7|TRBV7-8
CASSLGRGQGTYEQYF
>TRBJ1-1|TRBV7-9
CASTFTQNTEAFF
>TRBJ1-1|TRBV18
CASSPASSLLNTEAFF
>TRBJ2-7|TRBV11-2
CASSLVSSGSWYEQYF
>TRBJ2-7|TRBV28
CASSSPGRGYEQYF
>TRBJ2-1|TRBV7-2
CASSPVGGRAHEQFF
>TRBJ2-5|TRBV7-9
CASSLEGSETQYF
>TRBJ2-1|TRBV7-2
CASSLLVPGATNNEQFF
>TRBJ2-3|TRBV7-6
CASSLGAASSTDTQYF
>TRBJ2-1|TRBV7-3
CASSPLLGRNEQFF
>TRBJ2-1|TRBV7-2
CASSLGLAGGGNEQFF
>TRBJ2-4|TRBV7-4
CASSLDGLASTKNIQYF
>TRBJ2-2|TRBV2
CADQRESFGELFF
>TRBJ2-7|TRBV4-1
CASSQGQGVTYEQYF
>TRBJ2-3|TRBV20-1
CSARAASGSGNTQYF
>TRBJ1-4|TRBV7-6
CASSSGGSEKLFF
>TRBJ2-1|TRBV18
CASSPIPPRMAEQFF
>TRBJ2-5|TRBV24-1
CATSDLTAQETQYF
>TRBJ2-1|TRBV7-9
CASSLWTSDEQFF
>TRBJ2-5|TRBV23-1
CASSHRTSGRALETQYF
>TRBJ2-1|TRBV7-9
CASNNYNEQFF